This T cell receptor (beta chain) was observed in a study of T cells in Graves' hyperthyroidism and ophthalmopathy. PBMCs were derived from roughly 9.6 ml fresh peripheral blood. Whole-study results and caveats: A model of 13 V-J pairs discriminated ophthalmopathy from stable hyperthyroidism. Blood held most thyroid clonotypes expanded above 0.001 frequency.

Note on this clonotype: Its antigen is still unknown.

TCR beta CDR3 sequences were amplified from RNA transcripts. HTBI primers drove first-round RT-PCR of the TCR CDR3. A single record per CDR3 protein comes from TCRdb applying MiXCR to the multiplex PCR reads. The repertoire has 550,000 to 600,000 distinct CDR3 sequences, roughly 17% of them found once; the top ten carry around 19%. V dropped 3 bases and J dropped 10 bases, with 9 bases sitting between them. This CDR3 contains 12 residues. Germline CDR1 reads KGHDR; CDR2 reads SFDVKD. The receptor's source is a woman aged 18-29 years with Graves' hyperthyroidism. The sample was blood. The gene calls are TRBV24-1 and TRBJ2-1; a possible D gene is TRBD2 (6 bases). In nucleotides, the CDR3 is TGTGCCACCAGTGATCCGCTAGCGGAGCAGTTCTTC. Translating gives CATSDPLAEQFF.